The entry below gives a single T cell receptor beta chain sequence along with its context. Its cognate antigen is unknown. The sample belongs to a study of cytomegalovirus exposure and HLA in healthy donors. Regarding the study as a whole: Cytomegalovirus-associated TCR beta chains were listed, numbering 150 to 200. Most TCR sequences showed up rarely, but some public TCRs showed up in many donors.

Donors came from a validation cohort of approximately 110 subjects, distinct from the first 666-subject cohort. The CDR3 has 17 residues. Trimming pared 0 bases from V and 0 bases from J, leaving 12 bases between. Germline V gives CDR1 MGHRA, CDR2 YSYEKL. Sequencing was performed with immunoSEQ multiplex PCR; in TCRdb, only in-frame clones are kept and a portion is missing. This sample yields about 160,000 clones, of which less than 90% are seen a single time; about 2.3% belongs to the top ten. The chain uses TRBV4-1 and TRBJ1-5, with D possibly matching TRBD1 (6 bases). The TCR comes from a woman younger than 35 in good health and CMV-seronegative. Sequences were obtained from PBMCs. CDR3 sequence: CASSQEVGRGSNQPQHF. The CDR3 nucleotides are TGCGCCAGCAGCCAAGAGGTCGGCAGGGGTAGCAATCAGCCCCAGCATTTT.